This record concerns one TCR beta chain sequence. Its antigen remains unidentified. No qualities accompany the bases; no much larger clone lies one base away. This record belongs to a study of blood T cells in healthy people across ages (dated by TCRdb to between 2015 and 2017). Regarding the research as a whole: In model experiments, template switching captured about one uniquely barcoded TCR beta cDNA molecule for every two T cells. Donors of different ages were randomly distributed across sequencing lanes to avoid experimental bias. For two donors (one aged 18 to 29 and one aged 80 or older), the study analyzed two additional independent replicas of 1 million unique cDNA reads from the same blood draw. To track age-related changes in TCR beta repertoire diversity, the study relied on deep sequencing normalized with unique cDNA molecular identifiers. The donors were split into four age groups: young (average 16 years), middle-aged (39), aged (roughly 65) and long-lived (more than 80).

From the cysteine through the phenylalanine, the CDR3 covers 14 amino acids. CDR3 DNA only is kept here, 42 bases in frame from base 1. CDR1 and CDR2, per the germline V gene, are SGHTA and FQGNSA. Deletion took 5 bases off V and 1 base off J, with a span of 11 bases between the germline ends. Results the study describes overall, beyond this receptor: A strong correlation was found between observed TCR beta diversity and the percentage of naive T cells measured by flow cytometry. Estimates of total diversity based on one million sequenced T cells were regarded as lower bounds and as underestimates. As age increased, observed TCR beta diversity per million T cells dropped in a roughly linear way, and a significant reduction was already evident by age 40. Compared with the aged group, the long-lived group had more naive CD4+ T cells, fewer expanded clones and increased TCR diversity, suggesting age selection. The CMV infection status of donors was not known, potentially confounding age-related changes in expanded clonotypes. Since profiling was done on bulk unsorted PBMCs, naive and antigen-experienced compartments could not be conclusively compared.

Donors were approximately 42 systemically healthy Caucasian individuals from Russia aged roughly 6 to 90 years. Each donor gave 8 to 10 milliliters of peripheral blood, drawn into EDTA-treated Vacutainer tubes. Ficoll-Paque density-gradient centrifugation was used to isolate PBMCs, with at least 6.5 million per sample. Trizol reagent was used to extract total RNA from the PBMCs, yielding at least 6 micrograms per sample. Naive CD45RAhigh/CD27high T cell percentages were measured by flow cytometry on a PBMC aliquot from every donor. The library was generated by 5' RACE. Data came from an Illumina HiSeq 2500. The second PCR ran for roughly 7 to 11 cycles and used a J-beta primer mix along with a sample-barcoded 5' primer. A template-switch 5' adaptor carrying 12 random nucleotides introduced a unique molecular identifier onto each TCR beta cDNA molecule. Each sample yielded at least 3 million CDR3-containing paired-end reads. First-strand cDNA synthesis was performed from all RNA using the Mint cDNA synthesis kit, with priming by a TRBC-specific oligonucleotide. After uracil-DNA glycosylase treatment, a first 18-cycle PCR used universal primers M1SS and BC2_uni_R on all cDNA. From the authors' description of their analysis: Normalization of each sample was performed by random selection of 1 million high-quality reads, each carrying a distinct molecular identifier. Instead of being binned into consensus sequences, reads with shared molecular identifiers were discarded. MiTCR, with a Q25 quality threshold and the strictest error-elimination algorithm, was used for CDR3 identification, clonotype clustering and error correction. A nonparametric unseen species model with Euler transformation was used to estimate a lower bound on total TCR beta diversity. TCRdb passed the public sequencing reads through fastp at Q25 and MiXCR, retaining productive beta sequences. Rows are combined by CDR3 protein, so each entry shows the most common genes and DNA. These V and J calls are TCRdb output, not the study's own analysis. This sample lists about 830,000 distinct CDR3 sequences; 58% were detected once. The top ten clonotypes cover around 20% of the sample.

The receptor was derived from a man aged 25-45 years in good health. The source material was blood. Rearrangement joined TRBV7-2 to TRBJ2-5, with a tentative D gene TRBD2 over 6 matching bases. The CDR3: CASSRGDFQETQYF. The nucleotide sequence is TGTGCCAGCAGCCGCGGGGACTTCCAAGAGACCCAGTACTTC.